This T cell receptor beta chain was identified in a study of T cells expressing NK-cell markers. As for the study in general: Sorted CD3+CD56-NKG2C+, CD3+CD56+NKG2C- and CD3+CD56+NKG2C+ T cells were the source of the TCR beta repertoires. In the group of eight sequenced donors, seven were HCMV-seropositive and one was seronegative. Broader study findings: Among several donors, these clonotypes also ranked first in the CD3+CD56-NKG2C+ fraction.

This CDR3 spans 13 amino acids. The V gene's germline CDR1 is SGHRS and CDR2 YFSETQ. Reanalyzing the 5' RACE reads, TCRdb keeps one entry per CDR3 protein, without DNA. The table lists 130,000 to 150,000 distinct CDR3 sequences. For this clonotype: Its specificity is unknown.

The sequenced material came from blood T cells: a sorted CD56 or NKG2C T cell subset, CD4+ or CD8+ T cells, or bulk PBMC T cells (not recorded which). This TCR was recovered from a man aged 18 to 30 in good health. This chain uses TRBV5-1 with TRBJ1-1. The CDR3 sequence is CASSAGPWAEAFF.